This TCR beta chain stems from a study of blood T cell repertoires in COVID-19. About the study: In each case, the material was cDNA or gDNA derived from T cells, B-cell-depleted T cells, or PBMCs.

Authors' processing steps: For nucleated cells, counts were estimated from reference gene primer amplification. The data were produced by immunoSEQ multiplex PCR, yet TCRdb's version contains in-frame clones alone and is incomplete. That table supplies the V and J calls and clone size; D and trimming were determined from the DNA. Altogether about 130,000 clones are present, over 80% being singletons, with the ten largest covering 12%. Sample: peripheral blood. This sequence originates from a man aged 55 to 70 with acute or convalescent COVID-19.

Here the CDR3 DNA reads TGTGCCAGCTCACCGATACCAGGGAGCACAGATACGCAGTATTTT. Protein sequence: CASSPIPGSTDTQYF. J is TRBJ2-3 and V is TRBV18; D may be TRBD1 (5 bases). The germline gives CDR1 KGHSH, CDR2 LQKENI. This CDR3 contains 15 residues. The ends were cut back, 3 bases at V and 0 bases at J, with 10 bases in the middle.